The T cell receptor (beta chain) described here comes from a study of cytomegalovirus exposure and HLA in healthy donors (dated by TCRdb to the late 2010s). Some background on the complete study: An earlier analysis of approximately 640 of the donors reported about 250 Gb of sequence data and roughly 100 million unique TCR beta sequences from about 200 million T cells. An early release covering 550 to 700 HLA-typed donors comprised about 300 gigabases of sequencing data and tens of millions of unique TCR sequences. Of the 398 genotyped donors, 65% to 90% fell in the genetic ancestry cluster associated with self-reported Caucasian donors. The aim of the study was to test whether cataloging public T cell receptors could identify signatures of past pathogen exposure. The study used immunosequencing to profile the T cell repertoires of some 600 subjects and linked those repertoires to cytomegalovirus serostatus. Besides the first cohort of roughly 660 subjects, a separate validation cohort made up of roughly 120 different subjects was used. To predict cytomegalovirus infection status, the study brought together high-throughput TCR immunosequencing, statistical association of individual TCRs with disease status, and machine learning. To study patterns of TCR occurrence, a later analysis re-analyzed previously published TCR beta repertoires from several hundred donors and added high-resolution HLA genotyping. The later analysis used no new phenotypic data to find candidate immune exposures, relying instead on TCR beta sequences and their occurrence across donors. An earlier analysis of some 500 of the donors applied high-throughput TCR beta sequencing to assess whether each TCR beta V gene segment acted as functional or pseudogenic. Alongside the repertoire data, information on donor age, sex, ethnicity and CMV serostatus was compiled. In a later genetic analysis, genome-wide SNP genotypes for about 55% of the roughly 700 donors were used, and that subset was treated as a discovery cohort. Every repertoire in the discovery cohort had been generated on one and the same sequencing platform. Both class I and class II loci were covered by HLA typing, at four-digit resolution. Typing coverage varied by locus: roughly 620-630 donors for A, B, C, DRB1 and DQB1; 522 for DQA1; about 570 for DPA1; about 450 for DPB1. Several DR-DQ haplotypes were treated as single units for association and clustering because of strong linkage in the cohort. Among around 400 genotyped donors of the cohort, an average of around 250,000 unique TCR beta nucleotide sequences was sequenced per donor, of which 15% to 20% were non-productive.

For CDR1 and CDR2, the germline V gene (reference sequence) lists SGHKS and YYEKEE. The CDR3, from cysteine to phenylalanine, totals 16 residues. Only the CDR3 DNA stays, 48 bases, in frame from base 1. Trimmed from V: 4 bases; trimmed from J: 4 bases; junction bases lacking a gene match: 12. Worth noting for this clone: Its antigen target is currently unknown. Base-call qualities are not available, and no considerably larger clone is one nucleotide away.

Library prep was done by the immunoSEQ multiplex PCR assay. For the multiplex PCR, a mixture combining 60 forward primers for TCR Vbeta segments and 13 reverse primers for TCR Jbeta segments was used. The CDR3 region of rearranged TCR beta genes was amplified from genomic DNA by a multiplex PCR assay. On the Illumina HiSeq System, the amplified TCR beta libraries were sequenced as 87-base-pair reads. Regarding the original processing steps: Across the 670 or so repertoires, a later analysis counted tens of millions of unique TCR beta chains, roughly 11 million of which were shared by at least two donors. To remove PCR and sequencing errors, raw reads were error-corrected and collapsed into unique sequences using a nearest-neighbor algorithm that merged closely related sequences. CDR3 sequences were aligned to IMGT reference sequences to assign V, D and J gene segments. For a sequence to be retained, a match of at least six nucleotides was required to both a V gene segment and a J gene segment. Rearrangements were called productive when the CDR3 lacked stop codons and stayed in frame with V and J; all others were non-productive. Following IMGT convention, CDR3 was defined as the stretch from the second conserved V-encoded cysteine to the conserved J-encoded phenylalanine. The earlier analysis of approximately 500 of the donors excluded sequences that lacked an unambiguous match to a single V gene segment. An earlier analysis of over 450 of the donors classified V segments as functional when productive rearrangements were above 56.7% and as segregating when the standard deviation between donors was above 5%. A statistical classification framework was developed to diagnose cytomegalovirus status using the catalog of TCR beta chain sequences. V and J gene assignment, in a later analysis, came from comparing TCR nucleotide sequences with IMGT/GENE-DB human TR gene sequences. In a later analysis, CDR3 sequences and most-parsimonious VDJ recombination scenarios were assigned using the TCRdist pipeline. In a later analysis, each TCR beta chain was defined by its CDR3 amino acid sequence together with its V-gene family, and reads lacking a unique V-gene family were excluded. In a later analysis, several hundred highly shared, low-generation-probability nucleotide sequences were removed to address suspected cross-contamination and a sequencing artifact. In a later analysis, a clonal expansion index for each public chain was calculated from normalized within-repertoire ranks of inferred template counts. In a later analysis, generation probabilities were computed using a VDJ recombination model fitted to out-of-frame rearrangements, and the results were checked against IGoR. Hypergeometric tests were used in a later analysis to score TCR-TCR, TCR-HLA and TCR-CMV co-occurrence, with a repertoire-size bias correction applied to the TCR pairs. In a later analysis, false discovery rates were estimated by permuting HLA or CMV assignments 20 times. In a later analysis, co-occurring TCRs were grouped using DBSCAN, with TCRdist sequence similarity added in when clustering inside HLA-allele-positive subsets. Co-occurrence clustering excluded repertoires with fewer than 30,000 or more than 120,000 public chains, plus five with anomalous nucleotide sharing. TCRdb carries this immuneACCESS record with in-frame sequences only. Its versions omit some clonotypes, under half of them owing to an unresolved V gene in the studies checked, with the rest unexplained. V and J calls and clone size follow that table, whereas D and trimming were derived from the DNA. Present in this sample are 130,000 to 150,000 clones, roughly 80% of which were seen just once. Clones ranked in the top ten supply around 1% of the sample.

The investigation overall reported the following: V-gene and J-gene trimming of TCR beta chains was associated with a missense DCLRE1C variant in a later genetic analysis, and the association was replicated in an independent cohort. Most TCR sequences were observed very rarely across donors, whereas some public TCRs were present in many individuals. In this cohort, only TCR beta chains were sequenced, and detectable features were limited by the absence of alpha or paired-chain data. Linkage disequilibrium might explain the correlated functional status among segregating V segments, but an unknown experimental factor could not be ruled out. The authors suggested that the approach could potentially be generalized to other disease states and immunological phenotypes. In a later genetic analysis, fewer N-insertions in productive TCRs were reported among donors in an Asian-associated ancestry cluster than the approximately 670-donor mean. A later analysis found that HLA-associated TCR beta chains were more clonally expanded and had lower generation probabilities than equally common non-associated chains. In a later analysis, several top co-occurrence clusters were reported to appear linked to parvovirus B19, influenza, CMV and Epstein-Barr virus. Immune exposure information for the cohort was limited to CMV serostatus. A total of 150 or so TCR beta chains were listed by the study as associated with cytomegalovirus. Some IMGT-functional V segments, including TRBV6-2 and TRBV6-3, could not be told apart with the 87-base-pair reads, so those segments were excluded. Because counts were too low, about 15 rarely observed V segments, including chromosome 9 orphons, were left out of the earlier analysis of 500 to 650 of the donors. A later analysis associated about 17,000 TCR beta sequences with specific HLA alleles at a false discovery rate of 0.05. In a later analysis, the rate of TCR association differed among HLA loci, with DRB1 alleles having the most associated TCRs and HLA-C alleles having the fewest. A further reported finding was that TCR beta sequences accurately predicted the HLA-A and HLA-B alleles for most subjects in the first cohort. Because HLA typing was unavailable for some donors at each locus, only the typed subset was used in association tests. In vitro tests confirmed that a few of the cytomegalovirus-associated TCR beta chains recognize cytomegalovirus antigens. The classifier was reported to diagnose cytomegalovirus status with high specificity and sensitivity in both the original cohort and the validation cohort. An earlier analysis of approximately 500 of the donors showed that most TCR beta V segments appeared in productive rearrangements either about 90% or about 30% of the time, which broadly matched IMGT annotations. Sequencing depth was assumed to be roughly uniform across donors in the presence/absence analyses, though that assumption may not hold. The sequencing pipeline was judged likely to have produced a cluster of highly shared sequence variants as a technical artifact. When HLA alleles, especially DR and DQ, strongly co-occurred, TCR associations were difficult to assign to individual alleles. In a later analysis, most CMV-associated TCR beta chains were found to appear HLA-restricted, with HLA associations seemingly driven largely by CMV exposure.

The cohort was made up of several hundred healthy bone marrow donors. All cohort members were sampled while nominally healthy, although unrecorded immune exposures were likely present. The donor tested CMV seronegative and was one of the 352 seronegative cohort members. A peripheral blood sample was provided by each donor, and peripheral blood mononuclear cells were used for TCR beta sequencing. The Qiagen DNeasy Blood Extraction Kit was used to extract genomic DNA from the blood cell samples. This TCR was sampled from a man aged 18-30 years in good health and CMV-seronegative. The chain is made from TRBV5-5 and TRBJ2-5; 8 of the junction bases match TRBD1. Sample: PBMCs. The CDR3 here reads CASSIQVQGAGETQYF. The DNA sequence is TGTGCCAGCAGCATACAAGTCCAGGGGGCGGGAGAGACCCAGTACTTC.